The sequence of this TCR beta chain was determined in a study of cytomegalovirus exposure and HLA in healthy donors. Researchers ran the PCR with 60 Vbeta and 13 Jbeta primers. Sequencing was performed with immunoSEQ multiplex PCR; in TCRdb, only in-frame clones are kept and a portion is missing. This sample has about 90,000 clones, with roughly 66% found just once. Source material: PBMCs. The TCR was taken from a man aged 30-40 years in good health and CMV-seronegative.

The CDR3 DNA follows: TGCGCCAGCAGCTTGGATTACACCAGCTCCTACAATGAGCAGTTCTTC. Protein: CASSLDYTSSYNEQFF. The rearrangement uses TRBV5-1 and TRBJ2-1, with D uncertain. Looked up from germline, CDR1 is SGHRS and CDR2 is YFSETQ. The CDR3 spans 16 residues. V shed 0 bases and J shed 0 bases, with 10 bases lying between them. Full variable domain (remainder filled in from reference TRBV5-1 and TRBJ2-1): KAGVTQTPRYLIKTRGQQVTLSCSPISGHRSVSWYQQTPGQGLQFLFEYFSETQRNKGNFPGRFSGRQFSNSRSEMNVSTLELGDSALYLCASSLDYTSSYNEQFFGPGTRLTVL.